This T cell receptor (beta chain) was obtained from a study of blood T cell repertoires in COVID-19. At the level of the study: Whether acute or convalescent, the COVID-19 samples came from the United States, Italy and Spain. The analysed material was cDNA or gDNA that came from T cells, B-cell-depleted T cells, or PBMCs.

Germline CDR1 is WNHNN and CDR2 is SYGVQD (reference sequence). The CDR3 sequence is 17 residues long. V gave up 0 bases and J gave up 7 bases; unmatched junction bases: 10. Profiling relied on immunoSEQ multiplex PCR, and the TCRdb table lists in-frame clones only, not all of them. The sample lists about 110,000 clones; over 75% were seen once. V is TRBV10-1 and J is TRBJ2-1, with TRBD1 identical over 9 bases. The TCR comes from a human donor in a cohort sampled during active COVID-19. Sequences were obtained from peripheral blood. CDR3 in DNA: TGCGCCAGCAGTGAGTCCGGAGCGGGACAGGGTCGTAATGAGCAGTTCTTC. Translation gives CASSESGAGQGRNEQFF.